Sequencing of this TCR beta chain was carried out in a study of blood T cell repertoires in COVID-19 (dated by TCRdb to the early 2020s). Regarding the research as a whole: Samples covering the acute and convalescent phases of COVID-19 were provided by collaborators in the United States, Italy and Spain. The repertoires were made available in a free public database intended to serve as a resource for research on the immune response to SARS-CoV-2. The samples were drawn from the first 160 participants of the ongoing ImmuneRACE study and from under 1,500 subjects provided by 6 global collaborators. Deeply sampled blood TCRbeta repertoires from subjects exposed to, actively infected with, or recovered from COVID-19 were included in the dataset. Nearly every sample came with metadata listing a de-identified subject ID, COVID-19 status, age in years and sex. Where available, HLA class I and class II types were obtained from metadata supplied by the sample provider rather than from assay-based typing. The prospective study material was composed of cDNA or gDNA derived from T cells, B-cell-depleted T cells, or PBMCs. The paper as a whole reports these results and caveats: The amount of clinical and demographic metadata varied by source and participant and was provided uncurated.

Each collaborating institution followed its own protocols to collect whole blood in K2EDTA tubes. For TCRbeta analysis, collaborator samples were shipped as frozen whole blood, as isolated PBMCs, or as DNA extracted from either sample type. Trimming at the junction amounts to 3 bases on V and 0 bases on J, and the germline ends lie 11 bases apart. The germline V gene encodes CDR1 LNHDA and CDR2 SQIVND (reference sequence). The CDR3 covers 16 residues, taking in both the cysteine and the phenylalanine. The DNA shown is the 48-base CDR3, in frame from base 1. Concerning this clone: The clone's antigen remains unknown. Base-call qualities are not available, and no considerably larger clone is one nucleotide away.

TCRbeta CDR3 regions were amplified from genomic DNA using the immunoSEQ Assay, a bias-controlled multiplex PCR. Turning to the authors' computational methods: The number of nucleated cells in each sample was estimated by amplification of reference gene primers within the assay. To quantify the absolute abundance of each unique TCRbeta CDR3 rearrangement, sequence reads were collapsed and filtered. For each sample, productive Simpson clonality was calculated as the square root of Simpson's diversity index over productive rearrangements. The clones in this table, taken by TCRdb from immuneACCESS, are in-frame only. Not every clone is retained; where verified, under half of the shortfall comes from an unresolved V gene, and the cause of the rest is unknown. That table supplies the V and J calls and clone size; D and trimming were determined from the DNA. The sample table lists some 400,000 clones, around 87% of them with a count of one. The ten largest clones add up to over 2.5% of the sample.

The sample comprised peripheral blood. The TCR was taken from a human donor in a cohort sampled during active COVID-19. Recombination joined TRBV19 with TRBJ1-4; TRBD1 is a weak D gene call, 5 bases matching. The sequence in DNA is TGTGCCAGTAGTATTATCGGGACTCCAACTAATGAAAAACTGTTTTTT. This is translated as CASSIIGTPTNEKLFF.